Each of the 26 T cell receptor beta chains below was sequenced from the same sample in a study of shared clonotypes between healthy human individuals. Generated by immunoSEQ multiplex PCR, the TCRdb table keeps only in-frame clones and is missing some. The sample has some 500,000 clones, roughly 95% seen once. The sequenced material came from naive CD4+ T cells sorted from blood. Subset noted: CD45RA+ positively selected. The receptors shown here come from a woman in her thirties in good health.

The chain employs TRBV6-5 and TRBJ2-1; a weak D match, TRBD2 (6 bases). CDR3 length: 15 residues. V was trimmed by 2 bases and J by 10 bases, leaving 18 bases between them. Germline V lookup: CDR1 MNHEY, CDR2 SVGAGI. The CDR3 spells CASSYIADQSLEQFF. The CDR3 bases are TGTGCCAGCAGTTACATAGCGGATCAAAGCTTGGAGCAGTTCTTC.

This clone has only a few counts. This chain links TRBV2 with TRBJ1-5; D unresolved. Trimming shortened V by 6 bases and J by 5 bases, and 11 bases separated the two germline ends. Germline V gives CDR1 SNHLY, CDR2 FYNNEI. This CDR3 has 13 amino acids. The CDR3, as DNA: TGTGCCAGCAGGGAGGGTACCTATCAGCCCCAGCATTTT. Translating it yields CASREGTYQPQHF.

DNA for the CDR3: TGCGCCAGCAGCTTGGGACTAGCTACCTACGAGCAGTACTTC. Amino acid sequence: CASSLGLATYEQYF. The chain couples TRBV5-1 to TRBJ2-7; TRBD2 matches 7 bases. There are 14 residues in the CDR3. Trimming cost V 0 bases and J 2 bases; bases outside gene matches: 2. The germline gives CDR1 SGHRS, CDR2 YFSETQ.

The rearrangement links TRBV7-9 to TRBJ2-5; 9 bases align to TRBD2. V gave up 4 bases and J gave up 4 bases; unmatched junction bases: 7. This CDR3 region has 15 residues. Germline CDR1 SEHNR, CDR2 FQNEAQ (reference sequence). The CDR3 region has the DNA TGTGCCAGCAGCTCCCAGACTAGCGGAGGAGAGACCCAGTACTTC. Translated: CASSSQTSGGETQYF.

This chain connects TRBV19 to TRBJ1-3, with TRBD1 matching over 9 bases. Germline CDR1 is LNHDA and CDR2 is SQIVND (reference sequence). This CDR3 comprises 15 residues. Trimming took 5 bases from V and 5 from J; bases not matched to a gene: 7. The CDR3 DNA reads TGTGCCAGTAGTTCAAACAGGGGGCTGAGAAACACCATATATTTT. Protein: CASSSNRGLRNTIYF.

The chain uses TRBV29-1 and TRBJ2-7, with TRBD2 matching over 13 bases. Germline CDR1 reads SQVTM; CDR2 reads ANQGSEA. Trimming cost V 4 bases and J 4 bases; bases outside gene matches: 19. The CDR3 has 19 residues. This chain's CDR3 is CSVAGQPKTSGRHGYEQYF. CDR3 nucleotide sequence: TGCAGCGTTGCCGGACAGCCCAAGACTAGCGGGAGGCATGGTTACGAGCAGTACTTC.

The chain links TRBV10-1 to TRBJ2-7; 7 bases line up with TRBD2. Per germline, CDR1 WNHNN and CDR2 SYGVQD (reference sequence). This CDR3 spans 16 amino acids. V lost 0 bases, J lost 6 bases, and 11 bases stayed unmatched. CDR3 region: CASSESMGGLVGEQYF. CDR3 nucleotide sequence: TGCGCCAGCAGTGAGTCGATGGGGGGGTTGGTCGGCGAGCAGTACTTC.

This clone has only one observation. V is TRBV30 and J is TRBJ2-1, with D maybe TRBD2 (6 bases). The CDR3 has 20 residues. Deletions cut 0 bases from V and 0 bases from J, with 24 bases between. Germline CDR1 GTSNPN, CDR2 SVGIG (reference sequence). The DNA for the CDR3 is TGTGCCTGGAGTGTTAGGAGGGCCTCTGGGGTATCACACTCCTACAATGAGCAGTTCTTC. This sequence encodes CAWSVRRASGVSHSYNEQFF.

This clone occurred once. This sequence joins TRBV28 and TRBJ2-7, with TRBD1 identical over 11 bases. The V gene's germline CDR1 is MDHEN and CDR2 SYDVKM. The CDR3 is 16 residues long. Trimming took 4 bases from V and 5 from J; bases not matched to a gene: 10. CDR3 residues: CASSSSGTGGSHEQYF. The DNA of the CDR3 is TGTGCCAGCAGTTCCTCCGGGACAGGGGGGTCCCACGAGCAGTACTTC.

The chain combines TRBV5-4 with TRBJ1-2, with TRBD1 matching 10 bases. Trimming took 1 base from V and 2 from J; bases not matched to a gene: 2. Germline V gene data show CDR1 as SGHNT and CDR2 as YYREEE (reference sequence). The CDR3 is 15 residues long. The CDR3 DNA sequence: TGTGCCAGCAGCTTGAGGACAGGGGGGAACTATGGCTACACCTTC. Translated, it gives CASSLRTGGNYGYTF.

This clone was counted a single time. The chain carries TRBV27 and TRBJ2-7, with TRBD1 matching 7 bases. V gave up 3 bases and J gave up 2 bases; unmatched junction bases: 10. CDR1 and CDR2 from the germline V gene are MNHEY and SMNVEV (reference sequence). The CDR3 contains 16 residues. The chain's CDR3 is CASSFIRGQRTYEQYF. CDR3 nucleotide sequence: TGTGCCAGCAGTTTTATTCGGGGACAGAGAACCTACGAGCAGTACTTC.

CDR3 sequence: CASSFGSNYGYTF. In nucleotides, the CDR3 is TGCGCCAGCAGCTTCGGATCTAACTATGGCTACACCTTC. This chain uses TRBV5-1 with TRBJ1-2, with D hard to call. CDR3 size: 13 residues. Trimming shortened V by 2 bases and J by 0 bases, and 5 bases separated the two germline ends. Germline loops: CDR1 SGHRS, CDR2 YFSETQ.

The chain employs TRBV15 and TRBJ1-3; D is uncertain. CDR3 length: 14 residues. CDR1 is LNHNV, CDR2 YYDKDF, per germline (reference sequence). Trimming took 1 base from V and 0 from J, leaving 4 bases between them. The chain's CDR3 is CATSRVFSGNTIYF. The CDR3 DNA reads as TGTGCCACCAGCAGAGTCTTCTCTGGAAACACCATATATTTT.

The chain carries TRBV7-8 and TRBJ2-7; D perhaps matches TRBD2 (5 bases). Trimming removed 7 bases from V and 5 bases from J, with 21 bases in between. Germline assignment: CDR1 SGHVS and CDR2 FQNEAQ. The CDR3 has 15 amino acids. This CDR3 is CASIPKVASGNEQYF. CDR3 DNA sequence: TGTGCCAGCATCCCGAAAGTAGCCTCCGGGAACGAGCAGTACTTC.

This clone was seen once. Additional DNA sequences in this sample encode the identical CDR3. V and J are TRBV15 and TRBJ2-5; either TRBD1 or TRBD2 may fit D (5 bases each). Looked up from germline, CDR1 is LNHNV and CDR2 is YYDKDF (reference sequence). Trimming removed 0 bases from V and 4 bases from J, with 9 bases in between. CDR3 length: 14 amino acids. The DNA of the CDR3 is TGTGCCACCAGCAGAGATCCTGGGGGAGAGACCCAGTACTTC. Its translation: CATSRDPGGETQYF.

The chain carries TRBV5-1 and TRBJ2-2; 12 nucleotides match TRBD2. The V and J ends lost 5 bases and 4 bases, in that order; junction bases with no gene match: 3. Germline CDR1 is SGHRS and CDR2 is YFSETQ. This CDR3 is built from 15 residues. CDR3 in DNA: TGCGCCAGCAGATTACTAGCGGGAGGCACCGGGGAGCTGTTTTTT. It is translated as CASRLLAGGTGELFF.

The chain recombines TRBV5-4 with TRBJ2-4; 13 bases agree with TRBD2. The germline gives CDR1 SGHNT, CDR2 YYREEE (reference sequence). This CDR3 is 19 amino acids long. Trimming removed 2 bases from V and 1 base from J; junction bases left unmatched: 9. Here the CDR3 DNA reads TGTGCCAGCAGCTTAACGGGACTAGCGGGATCGGGGGCCAAAAACATTCAGTACTTC. Translated, it gives CASSLTGLAGSGAKNIQYF. Full variable domain (missing parts from reference TRBV5-4 and TRBJ2-4): ETGVTQSPTHLIKTRGQQVTLRCSSQSGHNTVSWYQQALGQGPQFIFQYYREEENGRGNFPPRFSGLQFPNYSSELNVNALELDDSALYLCASSLTGLAGSGAKNIQYFGAGTRLSVL.

The chain combines TRBV5-1 with TRBJ2-1; 8 nucleotides match TRBD2. This CDR3 region has 14 residues. V dropped 5 bases and J dropped 5; count of bases not matched to a gene: 6. Germline V gene lookup returns CDR1 SGHRS and CDR2 YFSETQ. CDR3 residues: CASSISGNDNEQFF. CDR3 nucleotides: TGCGCCAGCAGTATTAGCGGGAACGACAATGAGCAGTTCTTC.

J is TRBJ1-4 and V is TRBV5-1; D ambiguous. The germline V gene has CDR1 SGHRS and CDR2 YFSETQ. The CDR3 consists of 16 residues. The V end was cut by 1 base, the J end by 6 bases, with 16 bases between. This chain's CDR3 is CASSLPNLGGDEKLFF. Written as DNA, the CDR3 is TGCGCCAGCAGCTTGCCGAACCTCGGTGGGGATGAAAAACTGTTTTTT.

V gene TRBV7-2 combines with J gene TRBJ1-2; D gene ambiguous. V was trimmed by 4 bases and J by 5 bases, leaving 17 bases between them. The CDR3 is made up of 15 amino acids. CDR1 is SGHTA and CDR2 is FQGNSA in the germline V gene. The CDR3: CASSSPPRELYGYTF. CDR3 nucleotides: TGTGCCAGCAGCTCCCCCCCAAGGGAGCTTTATGGCTACACCTTC.

The chain has TRBV4-1 and TRBJ2-5; TRBD2 aligns across 9 bases. The V gene end was trimmed by 1 base and the J gene end by 2 bases; junction bases not matched to a gene: 8. The germline V gene encodes CDR1 MGHRA and CDR2 YSYEKL. CDR3 size: 17 residues. CDR3 amino acids: CASSQAGLAGKQETQYF. The CDR3 DNA reads TGCGCCAGCAGCCAAGCGGGGCTAGCGGGGAAACAAGAGACCCAGTACTTC.

The V and J genes are TRBV7-9 and TRBJ2-7; 11 bases line up with TRBD2. V dropped 5 bases and J dropped 1; count of bases not matched to a gene: 7. This CDR3 has 16 residues. Germline CDR1 and CDR2: SEHNR and FQNEAQ (reference sequence). CDR3 bases: TGTGCCAGCAGCCCCCTAGCGGGAGGCAGTTCCTACGAGCAGTACTTC. Translation: CASSPLAGGSSYEQYF.

The chain uses TRBV5-1 and TRBJ2-2; D is possibly TRBD1 or TRBD2 (5 bases each). This CDR3 contains 15 residues. V shed 1 base and J shed 4 bases, with 11 bases lying between them. The germline gives CDR1 SGHRS, CDR2 YFSETQ. The CDR3 loop reads CASSLLSGTTGELFF. CDR3 in DNA: TGCGCCAGCAGCTTGTTGTCAGGGACCACCGGGGAGCTGTTTTTT. Full variable domain (remainder filled in from reference TRBV5-1 and TRBJ2-2): KAGVTQTPRYLIKTRGQQVTLSCSPISGHRSVSWYQQTPGQGLQFLFEYFSETQRNKGNFPGRFSGRQFSNSRSEMNVSTLELGDSALYLCASSLLSGTTGELFFGEGSRLTVL.

The J gene is TRBJ2-2, the V gene TRBV10-1; D not resolved. Germline-derived CDR1 and CDR2 are WNHNN and SYGVQD (reference sequence). The CDR3 has 14 amino acids. The V end lost 1 base, the J end lost 7 bases, and 10 bases lay between the germline ends. The CDR3 region is CASSEWPEGGELFF. The CDR3 DNA is TGCGCCAGCAGTGAGTGGCCGGAAGGCGGGGAGCTGTTTTTT.

This chain joins TRBV5-5 and TRBJ1-2; maybe TRBD1 (5 bases). There are 15 residues in the CDR3. Looked up from germline, CDR1 is SGHKS and CDR2 is YYEKEE (reference sequence). The V end was cut by 4 bases, the J end by 0 bases, with 13 bases between. CDR3 loop: CASSTMTDSNYGYTF. CDR3 sequence (DNA): TGTGCCAGCAGCACGATGACAGATTCTAACTATGGCTACACCTTC.

The V call is TRBV5-1, the J call TRBJ2-7, with D unresolved. The CDR3 is made up of 14 amino acids. V dropped 0 bases and J dropped 0 bases, with 7 bases sitting between them. Germline assignment: CDR1 SGHRS and CDR2 YFSETQ. The CDR3 bases are TGCGCCAGCAGCTTGGCGACCAACTCCTACGAGCAGTACTTC. It is translated as CASSLATNSYEQYF.